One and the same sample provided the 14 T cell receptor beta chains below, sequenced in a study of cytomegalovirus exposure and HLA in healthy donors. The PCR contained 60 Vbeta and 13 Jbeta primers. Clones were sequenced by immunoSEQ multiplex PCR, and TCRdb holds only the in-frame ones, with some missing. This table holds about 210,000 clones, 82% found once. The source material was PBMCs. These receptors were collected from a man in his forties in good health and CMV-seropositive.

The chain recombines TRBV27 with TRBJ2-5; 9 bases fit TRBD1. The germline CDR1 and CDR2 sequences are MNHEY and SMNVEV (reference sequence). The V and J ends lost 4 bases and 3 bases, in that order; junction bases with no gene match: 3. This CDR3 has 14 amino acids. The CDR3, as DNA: TGTGCCAGCAGTTGGACAGGGGCTAAAGAGACCCAGTACTTC. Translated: CASSWTGAKETQYF.

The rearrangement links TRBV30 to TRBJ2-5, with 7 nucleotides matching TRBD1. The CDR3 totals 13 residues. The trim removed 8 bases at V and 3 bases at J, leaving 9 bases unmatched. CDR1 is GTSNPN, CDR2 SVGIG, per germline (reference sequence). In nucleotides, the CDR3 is TGTGCCCGAGATACAGGGACAGAAGAGACCCAGTACTTC. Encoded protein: CARDTGTEETQYF.

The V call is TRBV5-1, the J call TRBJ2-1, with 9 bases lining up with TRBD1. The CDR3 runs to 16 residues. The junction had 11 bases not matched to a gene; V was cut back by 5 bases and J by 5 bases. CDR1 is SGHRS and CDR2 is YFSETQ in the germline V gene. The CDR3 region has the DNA TGCGCCAGCAGTCTTGTGGTCGGGACAGGGCACAATGAGCAGTTCTTC. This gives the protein CASSLVVGTGHNEQFF.

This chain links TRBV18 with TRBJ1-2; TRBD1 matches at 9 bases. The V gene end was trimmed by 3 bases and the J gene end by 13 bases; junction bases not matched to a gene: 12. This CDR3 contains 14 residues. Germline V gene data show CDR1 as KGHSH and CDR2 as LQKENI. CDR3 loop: CASSPDPGTGIFTF. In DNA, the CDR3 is TGTGCCAGCTCACCGGACCCCGGGACAGGGATATTCACCTTC.

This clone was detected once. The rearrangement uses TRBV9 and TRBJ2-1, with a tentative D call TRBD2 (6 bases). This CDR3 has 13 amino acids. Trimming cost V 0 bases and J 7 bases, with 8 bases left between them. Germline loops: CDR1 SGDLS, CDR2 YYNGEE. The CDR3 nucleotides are TGTGCCAGCAGCGTAGAGGCGGGGAATGAGCAGTTCTTC. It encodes CASSVEAGNEQFF.

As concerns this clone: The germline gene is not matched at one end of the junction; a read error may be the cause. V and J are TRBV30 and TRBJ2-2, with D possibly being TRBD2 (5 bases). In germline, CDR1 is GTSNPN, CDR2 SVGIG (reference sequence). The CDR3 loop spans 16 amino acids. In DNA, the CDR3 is TGTGCCTGGAGTCGCAATAGCGCCTCGGGCACCGGGGAGCTGCTTTTT. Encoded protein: CAWSRNSASGTGELLF.

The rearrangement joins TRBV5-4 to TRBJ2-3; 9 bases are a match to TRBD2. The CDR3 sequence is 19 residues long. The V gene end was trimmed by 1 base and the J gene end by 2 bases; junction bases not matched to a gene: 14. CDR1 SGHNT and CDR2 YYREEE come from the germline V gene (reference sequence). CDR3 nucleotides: TGTGCCAGCAGCTTGAAGGCGGGAGGGCCACCCTACGTCACAGATACGCAGTATTTT. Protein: CASSLKAGGPPYVTDTQYF.

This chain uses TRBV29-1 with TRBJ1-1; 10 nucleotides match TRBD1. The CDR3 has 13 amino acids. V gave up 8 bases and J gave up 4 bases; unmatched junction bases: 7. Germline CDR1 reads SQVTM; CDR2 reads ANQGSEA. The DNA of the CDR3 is TGCAGCTTTAGACAGGGGGCATTCACTGAAGCTTTCTTT. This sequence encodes CSFRQGAFTEAFF.

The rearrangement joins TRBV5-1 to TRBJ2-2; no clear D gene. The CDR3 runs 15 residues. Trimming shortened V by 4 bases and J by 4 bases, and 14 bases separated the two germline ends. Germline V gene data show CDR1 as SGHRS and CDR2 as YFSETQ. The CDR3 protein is CASSESPSGTGELFF. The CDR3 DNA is TGCGCCAGCAGCGAATCCCCCTCGGGCACCGGGGAGCTGTTTTTT.

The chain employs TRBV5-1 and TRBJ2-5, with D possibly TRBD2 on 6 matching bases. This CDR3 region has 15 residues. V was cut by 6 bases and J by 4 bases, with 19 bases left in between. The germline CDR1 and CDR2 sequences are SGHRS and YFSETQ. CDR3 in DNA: TGCGCCAGCAAGAGAGGCTCGGGAGAGGGAGAGACCCAGTACTTC. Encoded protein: CASKRGSGEGETQYF.

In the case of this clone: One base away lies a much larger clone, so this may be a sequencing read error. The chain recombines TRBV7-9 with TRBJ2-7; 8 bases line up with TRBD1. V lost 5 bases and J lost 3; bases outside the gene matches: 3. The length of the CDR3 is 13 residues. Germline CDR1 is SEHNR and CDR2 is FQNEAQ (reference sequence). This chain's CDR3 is CASSADRGYEQYF. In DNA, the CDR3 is TGTGCCAGCAGCGCAGACAGGGGCTACGAGCAGTACTTC. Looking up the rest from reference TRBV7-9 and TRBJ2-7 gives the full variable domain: DTGVSQNPRHKITKRGQNVTFRCDPISEHNRLYWYRQTLGQGPEFLTYFQNEAQLEKSRLLSDRFSAERPKGSFSTLEIQRTEQGDSAMYLCASSADRGYEQYFGPGTRLTVT.

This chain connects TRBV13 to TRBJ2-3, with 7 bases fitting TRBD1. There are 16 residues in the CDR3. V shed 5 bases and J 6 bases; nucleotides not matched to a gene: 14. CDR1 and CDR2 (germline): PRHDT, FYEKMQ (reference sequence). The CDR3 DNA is TGTGCCAGCAGCGCGCGAATGACAGGGCAGGACGATACGCAGTATTTT. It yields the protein CASSARMTGQDDTQYF.

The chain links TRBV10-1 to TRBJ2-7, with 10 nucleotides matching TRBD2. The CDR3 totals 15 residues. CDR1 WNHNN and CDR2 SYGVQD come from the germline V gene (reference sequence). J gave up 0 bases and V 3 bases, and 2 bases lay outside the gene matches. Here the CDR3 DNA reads TGCGCCAGCAGTGAAGCTAGCGGGAGCTCCTACGAGCAGTACTTC. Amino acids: CASSEASGSSYEQYF.

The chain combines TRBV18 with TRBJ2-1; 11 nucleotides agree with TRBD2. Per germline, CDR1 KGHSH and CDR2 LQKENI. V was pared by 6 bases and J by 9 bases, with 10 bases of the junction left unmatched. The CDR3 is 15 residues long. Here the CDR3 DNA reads TGTGCCAGCTCTGGCATTACTGGGACTAGCGGTGAGCAGTTCTTC. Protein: CASSGITGTSGEQFF. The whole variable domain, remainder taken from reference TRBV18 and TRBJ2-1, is NAGVMQNPRHLVRRRGQEARLRCSPMKGHSHVYWYRQLPEEGLKFMVYLQKENIIDESGMPKERFSAEFPKEGPSILRIQQVVRGDSAAYFCASSGITGTSGEQFFGPGTRLTVL.